The 22 T cell receptor beta chains below were found in one sample sequenced in a study of cytomegalovirus exposure and HLA in healthy donors. PCR used 60 Vbeta primers and 13 Jbeta primers. Produced via immunoSEQ multiplex PCR; TCRdb's table is partial and in-frame only. This repertoire shows 150,000 to 200,000 clones, around 77% found once; its top ten account for roughly 1.6%. Sequenced material: PBMCs. These receptors were taken from a man aged 35-49 years in good health and CMV-seronegative.

V usage is TRBV9 and J usage is TRBJ1-1; TRBD1 agrees at 8 bases. CDR3 length: 15 amino acids. Per germline, CDR1 SGDLS and CDR2 YYNGEE. The ends lost 3 bases at V and 6 bases at J; junction bases unmatched: 10. The CDR3 sequence: CASSGGPGQVPEAFF. As DNA, the CDR3 is TGTGCCAGCAGCGGGGGACCGGGACAGGTCCCTGAAGCTTTCTTT.

V gene TRBV28 combines with J gene TRBJ1-4, with D uncertain. This CDR3 has 17 residues. CDR1 is MDHEN and CDR2 is SYDVKM in the germline V gene. Trimming took 6 bases from V and 7 from J, leaving 24 bases between them. CDR3 bases: TGTGCCAGCAGAACCCTAGGGTTGGCGGGGAGTAGTGAAAAACTGTTTTTT. It translates to CASRTLGLAGSSEKLFF. The whole variable domain, filled in from reference TRBV28 and TRBJ1-4, reads DVKVTQSSRYLVKRTGEKVFLECVQDMDHENMFWYRQDPGLGLRLIYFSYDVKMKEKGDIPEGYSVSREKKERFSLILESASTNQTSMYLCASRTLGLAGSSEKLFFGSGTQLSVL.

To note about this clone: One end of the junction fails to match germline, which may point to a read error. The V gene is TRBV4-1, the J gene TRBJ1-2; TRBD1 might be the D (6 bases). Germline-derived CDR1 and CDR2 are MGHRA and YSYEKL. This CDR3 has 8 residues. This CDR3 reads CASGRGSF. The CDR3 nucleotides are TGCGCCAGCGGCAGGGGCTCCTTC.

The CDR3 sequence: CASSLRGGRAGYEQYF. For the CDR3, the DNA is TGTGCCAGCAGCTTAAGAGGTGGCAGGGCAGGCTACGAGCAGTACTTC. The rearrangement links TRBV7-9 to TRBJ2-7; the D gene is possibly TRBD1 (5 bases). The CDR3 is made up of 16 amino acids. Trimming pared 2 bases from V and 3 bases from J, leaving 17 bases between. Germline loops: CDR1 SEHNR, CDR2 FQNEAQ (reference sequence). Variable domain in full (rest from reference TRBV7-9 and TRBJ2-7): DTGVSQNPRHKITKRGQNVTFRCDPISEHNRLYWYRQTLGQGPEFLTYFQNEAQLEKSRLLSDRFSAERPKGSFSTLEIQRTEQGDSAMYLCASSLRGGRAGYEQYFGPGTRLTVT.

The V gene is TRBV27, the J gene TRBJ2-3, with TRBD1 identical over 7 bases. CDR1 MNHEY and CDR2 SMNVEV come from the germline V gene (reference sequence). The CDR3 is made up of 15 amino acids. Germline trimming cut 5 bases from V and 2 bases from J; bases unmatched to any gene: 7. For the CDR3, the DNA is TGTGCCAGCAGTCCAGAGGGACAGTACACAGATACGCAGTATTTT. Translating gives CASSPEGQYTDTQYF.

Comments on this clone: The same CDR3 is also encoded by other DNA sequences in this sample. This chain joins TRBV7-3 and TRBJ1-2, with TRBD1 identical over 7 bases. Germline values: CDR1 SGHTA, CDR2 FQGTGA. With 4 bases clipped from V and 8 bases from J, the junction kept 10 bases outside the gene matches. The CDR3 has 14 residues. Here the CDR3 DNA reads TGTGCCAGCAGCTCCTCGGACAGGTTTAGAGGCTACACCTTC. Protein: CASSSSDRFRGYTF.

The chain links TRBV4-1 to TRBJ2-7; TRBD2 matches at 11 bases. CDR1 and CDR2 (germline): MGHRA, YSYEKL. J gave up 13 bases and V 0 bases, and 8 bases lay outside the gene matches. This CDR3 spans 14 amino acids. CDR3 amino acids: CASSQDQTSGSIYV. The CDR3 coding sequence is TGCGCCAGCAGCCAAGATCAAACTAGCGGGAGCATATACGTC.

This clone was counted a single time. The chain carries TRBV18 and TRBJ2-2, with 8 nucleotides matching TRBD1. The CDR3 has 14 residues. Per germline, CDR1 KGHSH and CDR2 LQKENI. J lost 7 bases, V lost 2 bases, and 3 bases had no gene match. The CDR3, as DNA: TGTGCCAGCTCACCAGGACAGGGAAACGGGGAGCTGTTTTTT. This codes for CASSPGQGNGELFF.

J is TRBJ2-5 and V is TRBV9, with D possibly being TRBD1 (6 bases). The germline gives CDR1 SGDLS, CDR2 YYNGEE. This CDR3 has 14 residues. V was shortened by 4 bases and J by 5 bases, with 15 bases between the two germline ends. The CDR3 is CASSPGADRETQYF. Here the CDR3 DNA reads TGTGCCAGCAGCCCAGGGGCCGACCGGGAGACCCAGTACTTC.

The CDR3 region is CASSPGTGIRDTEAFF. The DNA of the CDR3 is TGCGCCAGCAGCCCCGGGACAGGGATACGGGACACTGAAGCTTTCTTT. The V call is TRBV5-1, the J call TRBJ1-1, with TRBD1 matching over 9 bases. Trimming cost V 4 bases and J 3 bases; bases outside gene matches: 10. The CDR3 length is 16 residues. The germline V gene encodes CDR1 SGHRS and CDR2 YFSETQ.

The chain recombines TRBV29-1 with TRBJ2-1, with 10 bases fitting TRBD2. This CDR3 contains 15 residues. The germline gives CDR1 SQVTM, CDR2 ANQGSEA. With V trimmed by 3 bases and J by 9 bases, 11 bases remained unmatched. In DNA form, the CDR3 reads TGCAGCGTTGAGATAGGGACTAGCGTGAGGCTTGAGCAGTTCTTC. Protein sequence: CSVEIGTSVRLEQFF.

This chain joins TRBV6-4 and TRBJ1-3; 7 positions agree with TRBD1. CDR3 length equals 18 residues. The V gene end was trimmed by 2 bases and the J gene end by 6 bases; junction bases not matched to a gene: 16. Germline-derived CDR1 and CDR2 are MRHNA and SNTAGT. CDR3 nucleotide sequence: TGTGCCAGCAGTGACCAAGCTTACACACAGGGGTATGAAAACACCATATATTTT. It is translated as CASSDQAYTQGYENTIYF.

This chain connects TRBV7-3 to TRBJ2-2; 12 bases fit TRBD1. CDR1 and CDR2 (germline): SGHTA, FQGTGA. Trimming took 0 bases from V and 1 from J; bases not matched to a gene: 3. The CDR3 is 18 amino acids. The CDR3 loop reads CASSLTGTGGMNTGELFF. CDR3 sequence (DNA): TGTGCCAGCAGCTTAACGGGGACAGGGGGCATGAACACCGGGGAGCTGTTTTTT. The full variable domain, with the rest looked up from reference TRBV7-3 and TRBJ2-2, is GAGVSQTPSNKVTEKGKYVELRCDPISGHTALYWYRQSLGQGPEFLIYFQGTGAADDSGLPNDRFFAVRPEGSVSTLKIQRTERGDSAVYLCASSLTGTGGMNTGELFFGEGSRLTVL.

The chain couples TRBV7-9 to TRBJ2-7; the match to TRBD1 covers 8 bases. J was trimmed by 3 bases and V by 6 bases; bases with no gene match: 1. The CDR3 is made up of 12 amino acids. Germline V CDR1 and CDR2: SEHNR, FQNEAQ (reference sequence). CDR3 region: CASSGQGYEQYF. CDR3 nucleotide sequence: TGTGCCAGCAGTGGACAGGGCTACGAGCAGTACTTC.

The chain recombines TRBV5-1 with TRBJ1-4, with 7 bases aligning to TRBD1. This CDR3 region has 15 residues. Per germline, CDR1 SGHRS and CDR2 YFSETQ. The J segment lost 3 bases and the V segment lost 3 bases, leaving 5 bases of the junction unmatched. The CDR3 region has the DNA TGCGCCAGCAGCTGGGACAGACCTTCTAATGAAAAACTGTTTTTT. Encoded protein: CASSWDRPSNEKLFF.

The V gene is TRBV18, the J gene TRBJ1-1, with 7 nucleotides matching TRBD1. The CDR3 runs to 14 residues. After removal of 4 bases from V and 2 bases from J, the junction contained 4 bases not matched to a gene. Germline assignment: CDR1 KGHSH and CDR2 LQKENI. CDR3 DNA: TGTGCCAGCTCACAAGGGGGCCCTAACACTGAAGCTTTCTTT. Translated, it gives CASSQGGPNTEAFF.

The rearrangement links TRBV25-1 to TRBJ1-2; TRBD1 might be the D (5 bases). V lost 6 bases and J lost 5, with 10 bases in between. Per the germline V gene, CDR1 is MGHDK and CDR2 is SYGVNS. This CDR3 has 12 residues. The CDR3 sequence is CASRLDMYGYTF. The CDR3 nucleotides are TGTGCCAGCAGGTTGGACATGTATGGCTACACCTTC.

This sequence joins TRBV28 and TRBJ2-5; D gene uncertain. The V gene's germline CDR1 is MDHEN and CDR2 SYDVKM. V was pared by 3 bases and J by 5 bases, with 10 bases between. The CDR3 loop spans 13 amino acids. The DNA of the CDR3 is TGTGCCAGCAGTTTGTCGCCTAGGGAGACCCAGTACTTC. Its translation: CASSLSPRETQYF.

The chain has TRBV7-3 and TRBJ2-1; 8 nucleotides match TRBD2. The CDR3 sequence is 16 residues long. V lost 2 bases, J lost 2 bases, and 5 bases stayed unmatched. From germline, CDR1 is SGHTA and CDR2 FQGTGA. The CDR3 DNA reads as TGTGCCAGCAGCTTATTGGGTAGCGGGGCCTACAATGAGCAGTTCTTC. Its translation is CASSLLGSGAYNEQFF.

In this sample, this clone turned up once. The rearrangement links TRBV9 to TRBJ2-1, with TRBD2 identical over 8 bases. V lost 0 bases, J lost 7 bases, and 6 bases stayed unmatched. The V gene's germline CDR1 is SGDLS and CDR2 YYNGEE. This CDR3 spans 15 amino acids. In nucleotides, the CDR3 is TGTGCCAGCAGCGTAGAAGCGGGAGTGGAGAATGAGCAGTTCTTC. The encoded protein is CASSVEAGVENEQFF.

V gene TRBV15 combines with J gene TRBJ2-3, with D hard to call. This CDR3 spans 17 amino acids. Germline V gene lookup returns CDR1 LNHNV and CDR2 YYDKDF (reference sequence). V was clipped by 0 bases and J by 0 bases, with 13 bases between them. CDR3 DNA: TGTGCCACCAGCAGAGAGGGCCCCCCCGAAAGCACAGATACGCAGTATTTT. Protein: CATSREGPPESTDTQYF.

CDR3 in DNA: TGTGCCAGCGCCCGCAGTGGGCCGGAGCTGTTTTTT. This codes for CASARSGPELFF. The V call is TRBV27, the J call TRBJ2-2; D remains ambiguous. Between the trimmed V and J ends, which lost 8 bases and 10 bases, there was a span of 14 bases. The CDR3 length is 12 residues. Germline values: CDR1 MNHEY, CDR2 SMNVEV (reference sequence).